This TCR beta chain is from a study of cytomegalovirus exposure and HLA in healthy donors. Points from the study as a whole: According to a subsequent analysis, TCR clusters from the first cohort were inclined to appear together in the 110 or so validation repertoires.

Notes on this clone: Its matching antigen is unknown.

TCRdb keeps only in-frame clones here, not all; method: immunoSEQ multiplex PCR. The sample includes approximately 300,000 clones, about 85% of them seen just once. Sequencing used PBMCs. The sequence was collected from a woman in her 30s in good health and CMV-seropositive.

The CDR3 reads CASSQTGLAITGELFF. The CDR3 DNA sequence: TGTGCCAGCAGCCAAACGGGACTAGCGATCACCGGGGAGCTGTTTTTT. The gene calls are TRBV4-2 and TRBJ2-2; 10 bases match TRBD2. V shed 2 bases, J shed 4 bases, and the junction held 4 bases outside the gene matches. CDR1 and CDR2 from the germline V gene are LGHNA and YNFKEQ. The CDR3 extends over 16 amino acids.